This record covers a single TCR beta chain. These data are taken from a study of blood T cell repertoires in COVID-19. Turning to the study itself: T cells, B-cell-depleted T cells, or PBMCs provided the cDNA or gDNA that served as material.

This table comes from immunoSEQ multiplex PCR, and its TCRdb copy is limited to in-frame clones, with some not included. The sample includes more than 70,000 clones, about 90% seen only once; the top ten take just under 4%. The CDR3 spans 15 residues. V lost 6 bases to trimming and J lost 6 bases; unmatched junction nucleotides: 13. This receptor was taken from a woman in her forties or fifties in a cohort sampled during active COVID-19. Sequences were obtained from peripheral blood. The chain joins TRBV23-1 to TRBJ1-2; 7 bases are a match to TRBD1. TRBV23-1 is labeled an ORF, and its function is uncertain. The CDR3 DNA sequence: TGCGCCAGCAGACCGTGGACAGGCCGGAGGAATGGCTACACCTTC. Translating gives CASRPWTGRRNGYTF.